This record looks at one T cell receptor (beta chain) sequence and its context. Without labor or membrane rupture, elective cesareans at roughly 35-43 weeks supplied term cord blood. Sorting kept Annexin V-negative CD3+CD8+CD45RA+CCR7+ naive T cells. The data stem from a study of naive CD8 T cells in extremely preterm neonates. The CDR3 is 11 residues long. CDR1 and CDR2 (germline): GTSNPN, SVGIG (reference sequence). Trimming left V 3 bases short and J 4 bases short, with 7 bases between. This table comes from immunoSEQ multiplex PCR, and its TCRdb copy is limited to in-frame clones, with some not included. The table lists around 7,500 clones, about 98% of them singletons.

This chain joins TRBV30 and TRBJ2-7; D perhaps matches TRBD1 (6 bases). The sequence came from a newborn in good health. Sequenced material: naive CD8+ T cells from cord blood. The CDR3 bases are TGTGCCTGGAGGACAGGTTACGAGCAGTACTTC. Translation: CAWRTGYEQYF. The variable domain in full, with the rest retrieved from reference TRBV30 and TRBJ2-7, is SQTIHQWPATLVQPVGSPLSLECTVEGTSNPNLYWYRQAAGRGLQLLFYSVGIGQISSEVPQNLSASRPQDRQFILSSKKLLLSDSGFYLCAWRTGYEQYFGPGTRLTVT.